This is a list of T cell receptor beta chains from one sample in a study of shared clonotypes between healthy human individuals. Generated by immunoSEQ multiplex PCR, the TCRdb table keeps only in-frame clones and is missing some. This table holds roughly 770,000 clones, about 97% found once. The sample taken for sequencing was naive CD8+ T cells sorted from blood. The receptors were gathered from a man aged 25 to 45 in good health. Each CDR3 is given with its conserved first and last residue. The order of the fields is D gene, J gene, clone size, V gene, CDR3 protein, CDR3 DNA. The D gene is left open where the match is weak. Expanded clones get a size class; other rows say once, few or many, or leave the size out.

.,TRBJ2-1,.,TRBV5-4,CASSLDRASYNEQFF,TGTGCCAGCAGCTTGGACAGGGCCTCCTACAATGAGCAGTTCTTC
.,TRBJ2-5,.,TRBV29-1,CSVEAGGQDVQETQYF,TGCAGCGTTGAAGCGGGGGGACAGGACGTTCAAGAGACCCAGTACTTC
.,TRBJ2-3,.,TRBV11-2,CASSLFSSTDTQYF,TGTGCCAGCAGCTTATTCAGTAGCACAGATACGCAGTATTTT
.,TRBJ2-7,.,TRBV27,CASRLANEQYF,TGTGCCAGCAGACTTGCCAACGAGCAGTACTTC
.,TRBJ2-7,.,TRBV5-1,CASSLGGGIDAPSEEQYF,TGCGCCAGCAGCTTGGGGGGCGGCATCGATGCTCCGTCCGAAGAGCAGTACTTC
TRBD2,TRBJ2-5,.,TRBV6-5,CASSGWHGLAGTQYF,TGTGCCAGCAGTGGGTGGCATGGGCTAGCGGGAACCCAGTACTTC
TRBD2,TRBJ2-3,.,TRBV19,CASSIALAGIDTQYF,TGTGCCAGTAGTATCGCACTAGCGGGAATAGATACGCAGTATTTT
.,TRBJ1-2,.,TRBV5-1,CASSSDSNYGYTF,TGCGCCAGCAGCTCTGACAGCAACTATGGCTACACCTTC
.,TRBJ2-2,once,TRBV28,CASSLSRASAGELFF,TGTGCCAGCAGTTTATCTAGGGCCTCGGCCGGGGAGCTGTTTTTT
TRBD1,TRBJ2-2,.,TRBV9,CASSVEGTGVLNTGELFF,TGTGCCAGCAGCGTAGAGGGGACAGGGGTGTTAAACACCGGGGAGCTGTTTTTT
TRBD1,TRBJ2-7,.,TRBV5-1,CASSQGTGNLKEQYF,TGCGCCAGCAGCCAAGGGACAGGGAACCTAAAGGAGCAGTACTTC
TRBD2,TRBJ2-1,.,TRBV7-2,CASSWAGGPGEQFF,TGTGCCAGCAGCTGGGCGGGAGGGCCTGGTGAGCAGTTCTTC
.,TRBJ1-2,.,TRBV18,CASSSLGRYYGYTF,TGTGCCAGCTCATCACTCGGGAGATACTATGGCTACACCTTC
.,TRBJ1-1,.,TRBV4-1,CASSDIGGRGNTEAFF,TGCGCCAGCAGCGACATTGGAGGGCGAGGAAACACTGAAGCTTTCTTT